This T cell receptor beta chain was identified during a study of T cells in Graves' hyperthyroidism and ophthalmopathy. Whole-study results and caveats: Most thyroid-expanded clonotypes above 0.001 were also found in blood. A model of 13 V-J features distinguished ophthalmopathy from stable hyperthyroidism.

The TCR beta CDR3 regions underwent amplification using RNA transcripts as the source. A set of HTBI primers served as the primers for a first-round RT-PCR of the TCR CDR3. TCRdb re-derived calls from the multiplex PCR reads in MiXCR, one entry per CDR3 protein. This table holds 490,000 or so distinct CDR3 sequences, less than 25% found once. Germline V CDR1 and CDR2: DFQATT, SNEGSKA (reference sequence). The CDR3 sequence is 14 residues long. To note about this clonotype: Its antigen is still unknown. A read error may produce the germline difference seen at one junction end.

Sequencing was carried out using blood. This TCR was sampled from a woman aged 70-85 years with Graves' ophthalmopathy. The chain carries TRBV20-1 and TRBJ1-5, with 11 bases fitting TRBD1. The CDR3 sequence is CSARGTGGYQPQHF. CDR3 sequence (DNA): TGCAGTGCCAGAGGGACAGGGGGGTATCAGCCCCAGCATTTT.